Listed below are T cell receptor beta chains from one sample, sequenced in a study of cytomegalovirus exposure and HLA in healthy donors. This table comes from immunoSEQ multiplex PCR, and its TCRdb copy is limited to in-frame clones, with some not included. This sample yields 90,000 to 110,000 clones, of which 83% are seen a single time; roughly 6.1% belongs to the top ten. The sequenced material came from PBMCs. The receptors derive from a man between 18 and 35 years old in good health and CMV-seronegative. Both conserved end residues are part of each CDR3.

V gene	CDR3 length	J gene	CDR3 protein
TRBV10-3	16	TRBJ1-3	CAISELLPSSGNTIYF
TRBV4-2	15	.	CASSQGASGSYEQYF
TRBV9	16	TRBJ2-3	CASSVASGRALDTQYF
TRBV5-1	13	TRBJ2-5	CASSLNRGETQYF
TRBV7-9	15	TRBJ2-7	CSSSHARGPTYEQYF
TRBV28	16	TRBJ2-2	CASSLGQGVKSGELFF
TRBV4-3	14	TRBJ1-1	CASSQDHAGTEAFF
TRBV7-2	16	TRBJ2-4	CASSRPGSDTKNIQYF
TRBV5-3	17	TRBJ2-7	CARSPTSYRVSPYEQYF
TRBV11-2	11	TRBJ2-5	CASSHRETQYF
TRBV6-6	13	TRBJ1-1	CASSPGGRTEAFF
TRBV19	14	TRBJ2-7	CASSMQGGAYEQYF
TRBV6-5	13	TRBJ1-5	CASTRGSNQPQHF
TRBV9	12	TRBJ1-2	CASSGLNYGYTF
TRBV28	14	TRBJ2-7	CASSRNRVPYEQYF
TRBV19	14	TRBJ2-7	CASSMVGGPYEQYF
TRBV6-5	13	TRBJ2-7	CASSTSGIYEQYF
TRBV6-5	15	TRBJ1-5	CASSYRSASGQPQHF
TRBV7-6	15	TRBJ1-1	CASRSGTGVDTEAFF
TRBV7-2	16	TRBJ2-7	CASSLNRNAPSYEQYF
TRBV5-1	14	TRBJ2-7	CASSLEGGGYEQYF
TRBV2	13	TRBJ1-1	CASGGRKDTEAFF
TRBV27	13	TRBJ1-2	CASSPGVGYGYTF
TRBV7-3	13	TRBJ2-7	CASSPGGLHEQYF
TRBV4-1	15	TRBJ1-2	CASSQQLGGGYGYTF
TRBV2	13	TRBJ2-7	CASTQGKERGQYF
TRBV13	18	TRBJ2-2	CASSSRDRGLSNTGELFF
TRBV5-4	15	TRBJ2-3	CASSLVAGDEDTQYF
TRBV4-1	16	TRBJ2-7	CASSQGSGRGHHEQYF
TRBV15	16	.	CATSSRGTSVMNEQYF
TRBV6-1	16	TRBJ2-7	CASSDYQTRGVNEQYF
TRBV7-9	10	TRBJ2-1	CASSPYGGFF
TRBV27	14	TRBJ2-3	CASRLAGEVDTQYF
TRBV29-1	18	TRBJ2-7	CSVEDTPRKPGQTYEQYF
TRBV12-5	15	TRBJ2-1	CASGPGSVRSNEQFF
TRBV27	15	TRBJ1-1	CASVSRSQVNTEAFF
TRBV5-6	11	.	CASSFNYEQYF
TRBV6-5	14	TRBJ2-7	CASSRAGGAYEQYF
TRBV7-2	17	TRBJ1-4	CASSLAPLTGVNEKLFF
TRBV6-5	14	TRBJ2-7	CASSQTAGGTEQYF
TRBV27	19	TRBJ2-6	CASSPPLIREATGANVLTF
TRBV29-1	17	TRBJ1-1	CSVEDPLLDRVDTEAFF
TRBV6-6	14	TRBJ2-5	CASSLTGGAETQYF
TRBV5-8	14	TRBJ2-1	CASSPYAGGNEQFF
TRBV28	15	TRBJ2-3	CASSLGAGITDTQYF
TRBV7-7	15	TRBJ2-1	CASSLGIWGVDEQFF
TRBV4-2	15	TRBJ2-1	CASSLGAGQGNEQFF
TRBV4-1	16	TRBJ2-2	CASSQVAGGPPGELFF
TRBV27	16	TRBJ2-7	CASSPPREGPGYEQYF
TRBV9	17	TRBJ1-1	CASSVSTGVPLNTEAFF
TRBV19	14	TRBJ1-5	CASTIGQANQPQHF
TRBV6-1	16	TRBJ1-5	CAISESAPSRSQPQHF
TRBV28	19	TRBJ2-6	CASSPKGGTGLLWANVLTF
TRBV7-8	19	TRBJ1-3	CASSLSAGSGALSGNTIYF